Listed below are T cell receptor beta chains from one sample, sequenced in a study of blood T cell repertoires in COVID-19. Some clones are missing from TCRdb's copy, which holds only in-frame ones; the method was immunoSEQ multiplex PCR. The sample has about 59,000 clones, 70% to 85% seen once. Sequencing was performed on peripheral blood. These receptor sequences come from a human donor in a cohort sampled during active COVID-19. Both conserved end residues are part of each CDR3. D genes are given only for firm matches. Size tells how often a clone was seen (once, few, many) or the class of an expanded clone, and some rows leave it out.

clone size: .; V gene: TRBV7-2; J gene: TRBJ1-2; CDR3 length: 15; D gene: .; CDR3 protein: CASDLGGRGIYGYTF; CDR3 DNA: TGTGCCAGCGACCTAGGAGGCCGGGGGATTTATGGCTACACCTTC
clone size: .; V gene: TRBV6-5; J gene: TRBJ1-5; CDR3 length: 14; D gene: .; CDR3 protein: CASSLGQSNQPQHF; CDR3 DNA: TGTGCCAGCAGCCTAGGACAGAGCAATCAGCCCCAGCATTTT
clone size: .; V gene: TRBV7-9; J gene: TRBJ2-7; CDR3 length: 12; D gene: .; CDR3 protein: CASSLVLYEQYF; CDR3 DNA: TGTGCCAGCAGCTTAGTTCTCTACGAGCAGTACTTC
clone size: .; V gene: TRBV10-3; J gene: TRBJ1-2; CDR3 length: 13; D gene: .; CDR3 protein: CAISDIDSYGYTF; CDR3 DNA: TGTGCCATCAGTGATATCGACAGCTATGGCTACACCTTC
clone size: once; V gene: TRBV21-1; J gene: TRBJ2-7; CDR3 length: 13; D gene: .; CDR3 protein: CASSNRTVYEQYF; CDR3 DNA: TGTGCCAGCAGCAATCGGACAGTCTACGAGCAGTACTTC
clone size: once; V gene: TRBV3-1/TRBV3-2; J gene: TRBJ2-1; CDR3 length: 14; D gene: .; CDR3 protein: CASSPVYEPHEQFF; CDR3 DNA: TGTGCCAGCAGCCCCGTATACGAGCCCCATGAGCAGTTCTTC
clone size: .; V gene: TRBV2; J gene: TRBJ2-1; CDR3 length: 12; D gene: .; CDR3 protein: CASHGVYNEQFF; CDR3 DNA: TGTGCCAGCCACGGGGTTTACAATGAGCAGTTCTTC
clone size: .; V gene: TRBV6-5; J gene: TRBJ2-3; CDR3 length: 14; D gene: .; CDR3 protein: CASNNWGEGRSQYF; CDR3 DNA: TGTGCCAGCAATAACTGGGGGGAAGGACGGTCGCAGTATTTT
clone size: .; V gene: TRBV30; J gene: TRBJ2-7; CDR3 length: 14; D gene: .; CDR3 protein: CAWSVGGAGYEQYF; CDR3 DNA: TGTGCCTGGAGTGTAGGGGGGGCAGGGTACGAGCAGTACTTC
clone size: .; V gene: TRBV28; J gene: TRBJ2-7; CDR3 length: 15; D gene: TRBD1; CDR3 protein: CASSFPGTGDHEQYF; CDR3 DNA: TGTGCCAGCAGTTTCCCAGGGACAGGGGACCACGAGCAGTACTTC
clone size: .; V gene: TRBV18; J gene: TRBJ2-4; CDR3 length: 14; D gene: .; CDR3 protein: CASSGEEAKNIQYF; CDR3 DNA: TGTGCCAGCTCAGGTGAAGAGGCCAAAAACATTCAGTACTTC
clone size: few; V gene: TRBV6-2/TRBV6-3; J gene: TRBJ2-2; CDR3 length: 15; D gene: .; CDR3 protein: CASSSDLEDTGELFF; CDR3 DNA: TGTGCCAGCAGTTCTGACCTCGAGGACACCGGGGAGCTGTTTTTT
clone size: .; V gene: TRBV29-1; J gene: TRBJ1-1; CDR3 length: 12; D gene: .; CDR3 protein: CSVDRGNTEAFF; CDR3 DNA: TGCAGCGTTGATCGGGGGAACACTGAAGCTTTCTTT
clone size: .; V gene: TRBV5-6; J gene: TRBJ1-1; CDR3 length: 16; D gene: TRBD1; CDR3 protein: CASSLGLGGRGTEAFF; CDR3 DNA: TGTGCCAGCAGCTTGGGGTTAGGGGGCAGAGGGACTGAAGCTTTCTTT
clone size: .; V gene: TRBV28; J gene: TRBJ2-7; CDR3 length: 19; D gene: TRBD2; CDR3 protein: CASSRGGVVAGARRDEQYF; CDR3 DNA: TGTGCCAGCAGCCGGGGAGGCGTTGTAGCGGGAGCACGTCGGGACGAGCAGTACTTC
clone size: .; V gene: TRBV7-8; J gene: TRBJ1-2; CDR3 length: 13; D gene: TRBD1; CDR3 protein: CASSFGQGYGYTF; CDR3 DNA: TGTGCCAGCAGCTTCGGACAGGGATATGGCTACACCTTC
clone size: once; V gene: TRBV6-5; J gene: TRBJ2-5; CDR3 length: 14; D gene: TRBD1; CDR3 protein: CASSPRTGEETQYF; CDR3 DNA: TGTGCCAGCAGTCCGAGGACAGGGGAAGAGACCCAGTACTTC
clone size: .; V gene: TRBV7-2; J gene: TRBJ1-5; CDR3 length: 15; D gene: .; CDR3 protein: CASSLGQGIYQPQHF; CDR3 DNA: TGTGCCAGCAGCTTAGGGCAGGGGATTTATCAGCCCCAGCATTTT
clone size: .; V gene: TRBV25-1; J gene: TRBJ2-1; CDR3 length: 13; D gene: .; CDR3 protein: CASSGTARGEQFF; CDR3 DNA: TGTGCCAGCAGTGGGACAGCCAGAGGGGAGCAGTTCTTC
clone size: .; V gene: TRBV5-6; J gene: TRBJ1-1; CDR3 length: 15; D gene: .; CDR3 protein: CASSPGQHLNTEAFF; CDR3 DNA: TGTGCCAGCAGCCCAGGACAGCATCTGAACACTGAAGCTTTCTTT
clone size: .; V gene: TRBV10-3; J gene: TRBJ1-6; CDR3 length: 14; D gene: TRBD1; CDR3 protein: CAISVGQYNSPLHF; CDR3 DNA: TGTGCCATCAGTGTGGGACAGTATAATTCACCCCTCCACTTT
clone size: few; V gene: TRBV28; J gene: TRBJ1-3; CDR3 length: 14; D gene: .; CDR3 protein: CASIKTSSGNTIYF; CDR3 DNA: TGTGCCAGCATTAAAACGAGTTCTGGAAACACCATATATTTT